One sample yielded the 22 T cell receptor beta chains listed below, sequenced in a study of shared clonotypes between healthy human individuals. The table came from immunoSEQ multiplex PCR; TCRdb's copy has only in-frame clones and leaves some out. The sample comprises around 330,000 clones, about 74% of which are singletons, and 10% to 13% rests with the top ten. Sequencing input: memory CD4+ T cells sorted from blood. Regarding subset: CD45RA-negative fraction. Source of these receptors: a man aged 25 to 45 in good health.

This sequence joins TRBV6-6 and TRBJ2-3; tentative D call: TRBD2 (6 bases). CDR3 size: 12 residues. Germline V gene sequence: CDR1 MNHNY, CDR2 SVGAGI (reference sequence). Trimming removed 10 bases from V and 2 bases from J, with 10 bases in between. DNA for the CDR3: TGTGCCACCCGGGACTCCACAGATACGCAGTATTTT. Encoded protein: CATRDSTDTQYF.

The table lists this clone with a few counts. The V and J genes are TRBV5-1 and TRBJ1-2, with a tentative D call TRBD1 (6 bases). CDR1 is SGHRS, CDR2 YFSETQ, per germline. V was trimmed by 4 bases and J by 0 bases, leaving 19 bases between them. The CDR3 is 17 residues long. CDR3 protein: CASSKARTDTTNYGYTF. The CDR3 DNA reads as TGCGCCAGCAGCAAGGCAAGGACAGATACTACTAACTATGGCTACACCTTC.

The gene calls are TRBV10-3 and TRBJ2-5, with D uncertain. The CDR3 is 14 amino acids. V was shortened by 3 bases and J by 4 bases, with 12 bases between the two germline ends. Looked up from germline, CDR1 is ENHRY and CDR2 is SYGVKD. This CDR3 is CAISDPLEVETQYF. CDR3 coding DNA: TGTGCCATCAGTGACCCCTTAGAAGTAGAGACCCAGTACTTC.

This rearrangement joins TRBV2 to TRBJ2-5; D remains ambiguous. Germline CDR1 reads SNHLY; CDR2 reads FYNNEI. The CDR3 contains 13 residues. Deletions cut 3 bases from V and 4 bases from J, with 9 bases between. CDR3 DNA sequence: TGTGCCAGCAGTGAGGTCCCCTTAGAGACCCAGTACTTC. Protein sequence: CASSEVPLETQYF. Together with reference TRBV2 and TRBJ2-5, the CDR3 gives the full variable domain: EPEVTQTPSHQVTQMGQEVILRCVPISNHLYFYWYRQILGQKVEFLVSFYNNEISEKSEIFDDQFSVERPDGSNFTLKIRSTKLEDSAMYFCASSEVPLETQYFGPGTRLLVL.

The chain employs TRBV28 and TRBJ2-7; the D gene could be TRBD1 or TRBD2 (5 bases each). Germline CDR1 MDHEN, CDR2 SYDVKM. This CDR3 has 12 amino acids. The V and J ends lost 7 bases and 1 base respectively, with 8 bases between them. As DNA, the CDR3 is TGTGCCAGCACGGGACGGTCCTACGAGCAGTACTTC. Protein: CASTGRSYEQYF.

V is TRBV6-1 and J is TRBJ2-2; no reliable D call. This CDR3 is built from 12 residues. V was clipped by 4 bases and J by 4 bases, with 4 bases between them. Germline V gene sequence: CDR1 MNHNS, CDR2 SASEGT. CDR3: CASSGSTGELFF. In nucleotides, the CDR3 is TGTGCCAGCAGTGGAAGCACCGGGGAGCTGTTTTTT.

The chain's CDR3 is CAWSADRGEAFF. CDR3 DNA sequence: TGTGCCTGGAGTGCCGACAGGGGCGAAGCTTTCTTT. The chain carries TRBV30 and TRBJ1-1; 8 bases match TRBD1. CDR3 length: 12 amino acids. V shed 1 base and J 8 bases; nucleotides not matched to a gene: 3. Germline CDR1 is GTSNPN and CDR2 is SVGIG (reference sequence). Full variable domain (remainder filled in from reference TRBV30 and TRBJ1-1): SQTIHQWPATLVQPVGSPLSLECTVEGTSNPNLYWYRQAAGRGLQLLFYSVGIGQISSEVPQNLSASRPQDRQFILSSKKLLLSDSGFYLCAWSADRGEAFFGQGTRLTVV.

The gene calls are TRBV5-1 and TRBJ2-2; possible D gene TRBD2, 6 bases. Trimming took off 4 bases at V and 1 base at J, with 17 bases between the two ends. The germline V gene encodes CDR1 SGHRS and CDR2 YFSETQ. The CDR3 is 17 residues long. The CDR3 loop is CASSPAPGTLNTGELFF. The CDR3 coding sequence is TGCGCCAGCAGCCCTGCGCCCGGGACTCTGAACACCGGGGAGCTGTTTTTT.

The V and J genes are TRBV7-8 and TRBJ2-4; possibly TRBD2 for D (6 bases). The CDR3 sequence is 14 residues long. Trimming left V 5 bases short and J 8 bases short, with 16 bases between. Per the germline V gene, CDR1 is SGHVS and CDR2 is FQNEAQ. For the CDR3, the DNA is TGTGCCAGCAGCCCTAAAGGGAGGAGGGACATTCAGTACTTC. This sequence encodes CASSPKGRRDIQYF.

This clone was recorded once. The chain has TRBV9 and TRBJ1-2; possibly TRBD1 for D (5 bases). CDR3 length equals 15 residues. In germline, CDR1 is SGDLS, CDR2 YYNGEE. Trimming took 0 bases from V and 1 from J, leaving 10 bases between them. The DNA of the CDR3 is TGTGCCAGCAGCGTAGTGTCGGGGGATAACTATGGCTACACCTTC. It translates to CASSVVSGDNYGYTF.

The chain uses TRBV5-6 and TRBJ2-2; D call uncertain. The CDR3 consists of 14 residues. CDR1 and CDR2 (germline): SGHDT, YYEEEE. Trimming pared 0 bases from V and 5 bases from J, leaving 8 bases between. The CDR3 DNA follows: TGTGCCAGCAGCTTGGCCCTAGGGACCGGGGAGCTGTTTTTT. Residues: CASSLALGTGELFF.

This clone was observed once. The chain employs TRBV4-1 and TRBJ2-2, with TRBD2 matching over 14 bases. With V trimmed by 4 bases and J by 2 bases, 6 bases remained unmatched. CDR1 is MGHRA, CDR2 YSYEKL, per germline. This CDR3 contains 18 residues. CDR3 region: CASSPTSGRGINTGELFF. The CDR3 coding sequence is TGCGCCAGCAGCCCGACTAGCGGGAGGGGGATAAACACCGGGGAGCTGTTTTTT.

The chain uses TRBV13 and TRBJ2-1, with D tentatively TRBD1 (5 bases). The V gene lost 6 bases and the J gene lost 10 bases, with 13 bases spanning the gap. The CDR3 is 12 amino acids. Germline lookup yields CDR1 PRHDT and CDR2 FYEKMQ (reference sequence). The CDR3 nucleotides are TGTGCCAGCAGTGCACAGACAGAAGAGCAGTTCTTC. It yields the protein CASSAQTEEQFF.

The chain joins TRBV6-5 to TRBJ1-1; no clear D gene. The length of the CDR3 is 13 residues. Germline CDR1 reads MNHEY; CDR2 reads SVGAGI. The V and J ends lost 1 base and 0 bases respectively, with 3 bases between them. The CDR3 sequence is CASSYLLNTEAFF. The DNA for the CDR3 is TGTGCCAGCAGTTACTTGCTGAACACTGAAGCTTTCTTT.

Points on this clone: Germline and junction disagree at one end, which may indicate a read error. This same CDR3 is encoded by further DNA sequences in the sample. The rearrangement uses TRBV7-7 and TRBJ1-3, with D uncertain. Germline V gene sequence: CDR1 SSHAT, CDR2 FNYEAQ (reference sequence). The CDR3 is made up of 13 amino acids. Here the CDR3 reads CASSLGSGNTIYF. The CDR3 DNA is TGTGCTAGCAGCTTGGGGTCTGGAAACACCATATATTTT.

The CDR3 nucleotides are TGTGCCAGCAGCTTAGCGGTGGCCCCCACAGATACGCAGTATTTT. Translating gives CASSLAVAPTDTQYF. The genes are TRBV11-2 and TRBJ2-3; D ambiguous. Germline-derived CDR1 and CDR2 are SGHAT and FQNNGV. The CDR3 length is 15 residues. V lost 1 base, J lost 2 bases, and 10 bases lay in between.

This chain links TRBV7-9 with TRBJ2-1, with 8 bases lining up with TRBD2. With V trimmed by 7 bases and J by 4 bases, 3 bases remained unmatched. This CDR3 is 13 amino acids long. In germline, CDR1 is SEHNR, CDR2 FQNEAQ (reference sequence). The DNA of the CDR3 is TGTGCCAGCACGGGACTAGGGTACAATGAGCAGTTCTTC. Its translation: CASTGLGYNEQFF.

As DNA, the CDR3 is TGTGCCAGCATGTTAGGGACTAGCGGGAGAATTCGGGAGCAGTTCTTC. Its protein product is CASMLGTSGRIREQFF. V usage is TRBV6-6 and J usage is TRBJ2-1; 14 nucleotides match TRBD2. This CDR3 has 16 amino acids. Per germline, CDR1 MNHNY and CDR2 SVGAGI (reference sequence). V trimming: 7 bases; J trimming: 10 bases; junction bases outside the gene matches: 12.

This chain links TRBV5-5 with TRBJ2-1; possibly TRBD1 for D (6 bases). V gave up 1 base and J gave up 6 bases, with 11 bases separating them. The CDR3 is 14 residues long. The germline V gene has CDR1 SGHKS and CDR2 YYEKEE (reference sequence). The CDR3 region has the DNA TGTGCCAGCAGCTTGTGGGGGCGCGCCAATGAGCAGTTCTTC. Translation gives CASSLWGRANEQFF.

On this clone itself: A far larger clone lies a single base away; this is likely a read error. Other DNA sequences within the sample encode an identical CDR3. The CDR3 bases are TGTGCCAGCTCACCTACTAGCACAGATACGCAGTATTTT. It specifies CASSPTSTDTQYF. This chain uses TRBV18 with TRBJ2-3, with D unclear. The CDR3 totals 13 residues. Germline-derived CDR1 and CDR2 are KGHSH and LQKENI. Trimming removed 3 bases at V and 0 bases at J, with 4 bases between.

The rearrangement uses TRBV25-1 and TRBJ2-7, with TRBD1 matching over 10 bases. This CDR3 spans 14 amino acids. Trimming cost V 6 bases and J 1 base; bases outside gene matches: 3. CDR1 and CDR2 (germline): MGHDK, SYGVNS. For the CDR3, the DNA is TGTGCCAGCAGGGGGACAGGGGAATCCTACGAGCAGTACTTC. Its translation: CASRGTGESYEQYF.

Worth noting for this clone: Other nucleotide sequences in the sample specify the same CDR3. The chain couples TRBV5-1 to TRBJ1-1; the D gene is possibly TRBD1 (5 bases). Germline lookup yields CDR1 SGHRS and CDR2 YFSETQ. Trimming cost V 4 bases and J 4 bases, with 14 bases left between them. The CDR3 runs 14 residues. The CDR3 loop reads CASSLQGSGTEAFF. The CDR3 region has the DNA TGCGCCAGCAGCCTGCAGGGCTCGGGCACTGAAGCTTTCTTT.